This TCR beta chain was recovered during a study of CD8 T cells in ankylosing spondylitis. The germline V gene has CDR1 SNHLY and CDR2 FYNNEI. This CDR3 spans 15 amino acids. Trimming cost V 6 bases and J 3 bases; bases outside gene matches: 8. Study-level findings and limits: A subset of motif variants has previously been described in the synovial fluid and blood of reactive arthritis.

In this sample, this clonotype turned up many times. What it recognizes is unknown. MiXCR was run by TCRdb on the 5' RACE reads, yielding one entry per CDR3 protein. The table records 210,000 or so distinct CDR3 sequences, approximately 7.6% of them present only once. The V and J genes are TRBV2 and TRBJ2-1; 7 bases match TRBD1. This TCR came from a female donor with ankylosing spondylitis or in good health (not recorded which). Sequencing used blood, either unsorted or a sorted T cell fraction (not recorded which). The DNA for the CDR3 is TGTGCCAGCAGCTTCGCCCGGGACAGCTACAATGAGCAGTTCTTC. It codes for CASSFARDSYNEQFF.